This record covers a single TCR beta chain. V shed 1 base and J shed 11 bases, with 11 bases lying between them. Looked up from germline, CDR1 is DFQATT and CDR2 is SNEGSKA (reference sequence). This CDR3 has 11 amino acids. The data stem from a study of blood T cell repertoires in COVID-19. Across the study: Both acute and convalescent COVID-19 samples were obtained from the United States, Italy and Spain.

Profiling relied on immunoSEQ multiplex PCR, and the TCRdb table lists in-frame clones only, not all of them. This sample has approximately 350,000 clones; roughly 84% occur once, and the top ten carry 2.5% to 3.5%. The participants were between roughly 18 and 100 years old and came from under 25 US areas. Participant-given clinical history determined each cohort assignment. Two negative PCRs, clearance, or symptom resolution were required of recovered Cohort 3 donors. The rearrangement joins TRBV20-1 to TRBJ1-1; the D gene is possibly TRBD1 (6 bases). The specimen was PBMCs or T cells enriched from blood (not recorded which). The source is a woman aged 30 to 39 who had recovered from COVID-19. CDR3 sequence reads: CSARGQGTAFF. The CDR3 DNA sequence: TGCAGTGCTAGAGGTCAGGGGACGGCTTTCTTT.